This T cell receptor (beta chain) was recovered during a study of PD-L1 blockade in urothelial cancer. Study context: A median around 140,000 T cells were found in blood samples.

Time point here: peripheral blood 6 weeks after treatment start. Assay used: immunoSEQ multiplex PCR; TCRdb lists only in-frame clones, some missing. The data contain about 23,000 clones, about 90% of them singletons. There are 15 residues in the CDR3. Germline lookup yields CDR1 SGHRS and CDR2 YFSETQ. The germline V and J ends were trimmed by 4 bases and 2 bases, with 15 bases remaining between them. The specimen comprised PBMCs, sampled around atezolizumab (anti-PD-L1) treatment. The chain uses TRBV5-1 and TRBJ1-1; a weak D match, TRBD1 (5 bases). The source of this sequence is a woman aged 60-75 years with urothelial cancer. CDR3 sequence: CASSRGRVGNTEAFF. The CDR3 nucleotides are TGCGCCAGCAGCAGGGGTAGGGTAGGAAACACTGAAGCTTTCTTT.